Shown below are 31 T cell receptor beta chains from a single sample sequenced in a study of T cells in Graves' hyperthyroidism and ophthalmopathy (dated by TCRdb to between 2018 and 2020). Library generation was performed with multiplex PCR. The sample was run on an Illumina HiSeq 2000. TCR beta CDR3 regions were amplified from RNA transcripts. A first-round RT-PCR of the TCR CDR3 used the HTBI primer set with the Qiagen OneStep RT-PCR kit. The public sequencing data were trimmed at Q25 with fastp and processed into clonotypes with MiXCR by TCRdb, which kept only in-frame beta chains. Identical CDR3 protein sequences are pooled into one entry, listed with their most common genes and DNA. The sample table records 450,000 to 600,000 distinct CDR3 sequences; just under 20% of these occur just once. Of the sample, 40% to 50% is held by the ten largest clones. Sequenced material: blood. Every receptor here comes from a man aged 35 to 55 with Graves' ophthalmopathy.

The chain uses TRBV10-3 and TRBJ1-1, with D perhaps TRBD1 (6 bases). Germline values: CDR1 ENHRY, CDR2 SYGVKD. This CDR3 is built from 14 residues. V shed 6 bases and J shed 3 bases, with 14 bases lying between them. The DNA of the CDR3 is TGTGCCATCAGGGGGGGGGCGAGGGACACTGAAGCTTTCTTT. The encoded protein is CAIRGGARDTEAFF.

There are a few counts of this clonotype. The rearrangement uses TRBV28 and TRBJ1-6, with TRBD1 matching 7 bases. The CDR3 sequence is 15 residues long. V lost 4 bases, J lost 9 bases, and 9 bases stayed unmatched. CDR1 is MDHEN and CDR2 is SYDVKM in the germline V gene. In DNA, the CDR3 is TGTGCCAGCAGTTCACAGACAGGGTGGAGTTCACCCCTCCACTTT. Protein product: CASSSQTGWSSPLHF.

This clonotype was counted a few times. This chain joins TRBV12-3 or TRBV12-4 and TRBJ2-1, with D unresolved. Trimming took 5 bases from V and 0 from J, leaving 8 bases between them. The CDR3 sequence is 14 residues long. CDR3 DNA: TGTGCCAGCAGTAAGGCGAGCTCCTACAATGAGCAGTTCTTC. It is translated as CASSKASSYNEQFF.

This clonotype was seen more than once but under ten times. This rearrangement joins TRBV5-1 to TRBJ2-6; 7 bases agree with TRBD1. The CDR3 loop spans 16 amino acids. J gave up 0 bases and V 6 bases, and 6 bases lay outside the gene matches. The germline V gene encodes CDR1 SGHRS and CDR2 YFSETQ. CDR3 protein: CASTSTGLSGANVLTF. The DNA for the CDR3 is TGCGCCAGCACCTCGACAGGGCTCTCTGGGGCCAACGTCCTGACTTTC.

The chain recombines TRBV30 with TRBJ1-1; D may be TRBD1 (5 bases). Trimming left V 0 bases short and J 5 bases short, with 13 bases between. Germline V lookup: CDR1 GTSNPN, CDR2 SVGIG (reference sequence). This CDR3 contains 14 residues. The DNA for the CDR3 is TGTGCCTGGAGTGTGTGGGCAGGGTGGACTGAAGCTTTCTTT. As protein: CAWSVWAGWTEAFF.

The sample holds one count of this clonotype. The chain joins TRBV5-1 to TRBJ2-5; D is ambiguous. The CDR3 length is 13 residues. Trimming took off 0 bases at V and 6 bases at J, with 9 bases between the two ends. The germline V gene has CDR1 SGHRS and CDR2 YFSETQ. The CDR3, as DNA: TGCGCCAGCAGCTTGGGACTGTTTAAGACCCAGTACTTC. Translating gives CASSLGLFKTQYF.

This clonotype has a count of ten or more. The chain links TRBV7-8 to TRBJ2-2; TRBD1 is a possible D gene (5 bases). The CDR3 totals 13 residues. Germline V gene sequence: CDR1 SGHVS, CDR2 FQNEAQ. V lost 11 bases, J lost 1 base, and 11 bases lay in between. CDR3 residues: CALAQGNTGELFF. The DNA of the CDR3 is TGTGCCTTGGCCCAGGGGAACACCGGGGAGCTGTTTTTT.

This clonotype was picked up many times. This chain connects TRBV4-1 to TRBJ2-5; D is unclear. CDR3 size: 16 residues. The V end was cut by 4 bases, the J end by 0 bases, with 15 bases between. Germline V gives CDR1 MGHRA, CDR2 YSYEKL. The CDR3 region is CASSPHYLLNQETQYF. CDR3 sequence (DNA): TGCGCCAGCAGCCCGCACTACCTACTCAACCAAGAGACCCAGTACTTC.

This clonotype appeared many times. V gene TRBV7-2 combines with J gene TRBJ1-1; D perhaps matches TRBD1 (5 bases). The germline CDR1 and CDR2 sequences are SGHTA and FQGNSA. Trimming left V 3 bases short and J 4 bases short, with 9 bases between. CDR3 length: 13 residues. The DNA of the CDR3 is TGTGCCAGCAGCTTCGACAGACGCACTGAAGCTTTCTTT. Translation: CASSFDRRTEAFF.

The chain employs TRBV7-8 and TRBJ2-7; TRBD2 matches 7 bases. CDR1 and CDR2 from the germline V gene are SGHVS and FQNEAQ. CDR3 size: 16 residues. J was trimmed by 0 bases and V by 3 bases; bases with no gene match: 8. CDR3 sequence (DNA): TGTGCCAGCAGCTTCTTCCGGGGGGAGGGCTCCTACGAGCAGTACTTC. The encoded protein is CASSFFRGEGSYEQYF.

This clonotype was recorded a few times. The rearrangement links TRBV15 to TRBJ2-1, with D possibly TRBD2 on 6 matching bases. From germline, CDR1 is LNHNV and CDR2 YYDKDF (reference sequence). The CDR3 totals 17 residues. V lost 3 bases and J lost 8, with 23 bases in between. The CDR3 sequence: CATSSPVGGRRMHEQFF. The CDR3 bases are TGTGCCACCAGCAGCCCCGTTGGGGGGAGACGTATGCATGAGCAGTTCTTC.

About this clonotype: One junction end disagrees with the germline gene, perhaps due to a read error. The V call is TRBV6-1, the J call TRBJ1-1; D not resolved. Germline V gene lookup returns CDR1 MNHNS and CDR2 SASEGT. The CDR3 is 15 residues long. This chain's CDR3 is CAGSGGWNPNTEAFF. CDR3 nucleotide sequence: TGTGCCGGCAGTGGAGGATGGAACCCGAACACTGAAGCTTTCTTT.

A remark on this clonotype: A much larger clone is a single base away; this may be a read error. V usage is TRBV11-2 and J usage is TRBJ2-3; a possible D gene is TRBD2 (5 bases). Deletions cut 5 bases from V and 5 bases from J, with 11 bases between. Germline CDR1 reads SGHAT; CDR2 reads FQNNGV. The CDR3 runs to 13 residues. The CDR3 DNA is TGTGCCAGCAGCCTGGACTTCGTAGATACGCAGTATTTT. Translated: CASSLDFVDTQYF.

V and J are TRBV20-1 and TRBJ2-7, with TRBD2 matching 9 bases. Losses at the gene ends were 2 bases for V and 7 bases for J; bases not matched to a gene: 18. CDR3 size: 17 residues. Germline values: CDR1 DFQATT, CDR2 SNEGSKA (reference sequence). The CDR3 nucleotides are TGCAGTGCTAGATCCCATAGCGGGAGATCATCGGGGAGGGAGCAGTACTTC. Protein product: CSARSHSGRSSGREQYF.

This chain uses TRBV10-2 with TRBJ1-2; D is uncertain. The CDR3 sequence is 12 residues long. The germline CDR1 and CDR2 sequences are WSHSY and SAAADI. V was clipped by 5 bases and J by 5 bases, with 9 bases between them. The CDR3 here is CASSWQSYGYTF. CDR3 sequence (DNA): TGCGCCAGCAGTTGGCAGTCTTATGGCTACACCTTC.

The V and J genes are TRBV7-9 and TRBJ2-1, with D possibly matching TRBD2 (6 bases). Germline lookup yields CDR1 SEHNR and CDR2 FQNEAQ (reference sequence). Trimming removed 5 bases from V and 9 bases from J, with 14 bases in between. This CDR3 has 13 amino acids. DNA for the CDR3: TGTGCCAGCAGCCGCGCGGGAACCCTTGAGCAGTTCTTC. Its translation is CASSRAGTLEQFF.

A word on this clonotype: Possible read error: a much larger clone is one base away. The V gene is TRBV12-3 or TRBV12-4, the J gene TRBJ2-1; 9 bases are a match to TRBD1. The CDR3 loop spans 15 amino acids. The ends lost 4 bases at V and 9 bases at J; junction bases unmatched: 10. The CDR3 bases are TGTGCCAGCAGTTCTACAAGACAGGGGGGTACTGAGCAGTTCTTC. Its protein is CASSSTRQGGTEQFF.

This clonotype was picked up many times. The rearrangement joins TRBV28 to TRBJ2-1; 13 bases are shared with TRBD2. J was trimmed by 12 bases and V by 6 bases; bases with no gene match: 8. CDR1 and CDR2 (germline): MDHEN, SYDVKM. CDR3 length: 14 amino acids. Here the CDR3 reads CASRNGLAGASQFF. The CDR3 nucleotides read TGTGCCAGCAGGAATGGACTAGCGGGAGCCTCGCAGTTCTTC.

This clonotype was seen many times. The V gene is TRBV30, the J gene TRBJ2-4, with 7 bases matching TRBD1. V lost 4 bases and J lost 0; bases outside the gene matches: 6. Looked up from germline, CDR1 is GTSNPN and CDR2 is SVGIG (reference sequence). The CDR3 has 15 amino acids. The CDR3 protein is CAWTPRQGAKNIQYF. The CDR3, as DNA: TGTGCCTGGACTCCCAGACAGGGAGCCAAAAACATTCAGTACTTC.

This clonotype was counted a few times. V is TRBV6-6 and J is TRBJ2-5; possibly TRBD2 for D (5 bases). Germline V gene data show CDR1 as MNHNY and CDR2 as SVGAGI (reference sequence). Trimming removed 0 bases from V and 5 bases from J, with 7 bases in between. The CDR3 is made up of 13 amino acids. Written as DNA, the CDR3 is TGTGCCAGCAGTTACTCCCAGCGGGAGACCCAGTACTTC. Translating gives CASSYSQRETQYF.

This clonotype was picked up a small number of times. The chain recombines TRBV6-1 with TRBJ2-1; no firm D call. Germline CDR1 MNHNS, CDR2 SASEGT. Trimming took off 7 bases at V and 5 bases at J, with 12 bases between the two ends. There are 13 residues in the CDR3. The CDR3 loop is CASKGMGNNEQFF. For the CDR3, the DNA is TGTGCCAGCAAAGGAATGGGAAACAATGAGCAGTTCTTC.

This clonotype has ten or more counts. The chain combines TRBV7-9 with TRBJ1-2; D is uncertain. The CDR3 is 14 amino acids. Germline CDR1 SEHNR, CDR2 FQNEAQ (reference sequence). The V and J ends lost 3 bases and 3 bases respectively, with 11 bases between them. In nucleotides, the CDR3 is TGTGCCAGCAGCTTGGGCGTGGCAGACTATGGCTACACCTTC. It translates to CASSLGVADYGYTF.

This clonotype came up once. The chain is built from TRBV19 and TRBJ2-6; no clear D. The germline CDR1 and CDR2 sequences are LNHDA and SQIVND (reference sequence). CDR3 length: 15 residues. V shed 7 bases and J shed 2 bases, with 12 bases lying between them. CDR3 amino acids: CASTARFAGANVLTF. The CDR3, as DNA: TGTGCCAGTACCGCCCGATTTGCTGGGGCCAACGTCCTGACTTTC.

This clonotype was seen repeatedly, ten times or more. The chain joins TRBV11-2 to TRBJ2-7, with D tentatively TRBD1 (6 bases). The CDR3 is 15 amino acids. Germline lookup yields CDR1 SGHAT and CDR2 FQNNGV. Trimming stripped 1 base from V and 5 bases from J, with 15 bases between. Written as DNA, the CDR3 is TGTGCCAGCAGCTTAGCAGGGGCACCCCCTGACGAGCAGTACTTC. Translating it yields CASSLAGAPPDEQYF.

This chain joins TRBV6-1 and TRBJ2-7, with D tentatively TRBD1 (5 bases). V was shortened by 6 bases and J by 6 bases, with 18 bases between the two germline ends. The CDR3 extends over 14 amino acids. Looked up from germline, CDR1 is MNHNS and CDR2 is SASEGT. The CDR3 sequence: CASSFYGAGSEQYF. CDR3 bases: TGTGCCAGCAGCTTCTATGGGGCCGGTTCCGAGCAGTACTTC.

The chain links TRBV12-3 or TRBV12-4 to TRBJ2-5; perhaps TRBD2 as D (7 bases). The CDR3 loop spans 16 amino acids. Trimming cost V 6 bases and J 6 bases, with 23 bases left between them. The DNA of the CDR3 is TGTGCCAGCAGACTAAGCGGGACACCCGCGGTGCAGACCCAGTACTTC. It translates to CASRLSGTPAVQTQYF.

This clonotype was counted many times. V usage is TRBV5-1 and J usage is TRBJ1-2; D is uncertain. CDR3 length equals 14 residues. Trimming pared 4 bases from V and 4 bases from J, leaving 14 bases between. CDR1 SGHRS and CDR2 YFSETQ come from the germline V gene. CDR3 nucleotides: TGCGCCAGCAGCCCTACGGACGGTATCTATGGCTACACCTTC. This gives the protein CASSPTDGIYGYTF. Based on the CDR3 plus reference TRBV5-1 and TRBJ1-2, the full variable domain is KAGVTQTPRYLIKTRGQQVTLSCSPISGHRSVSWYQQTPGQGLQFLFEYFSETQRNKGNFPGRFSGRQFSNSRSEMNVSTLELGDSALYLCASSPTDGIYGYTFGSGTRLTVV.

This chain joins TRBV7-9 and TRBJ1-4; TRBD1 aligns across 9 bases. The V gene's germline CDR1 is SEHNR and CDR2 FQNEAQ (reference sequence). The trim removed 5 bases at V and 2 bases at J, leaving 12 bases unmatched. The CDR3 covers 18 residues. CDR3 residues: CASSRGQGRLATNEKLFF. Here the CDR3 DNA reads TGTGCCAGCAGCCGCGGACAGGGGAGGTTAGCGACTAATGAAAAACTGTTTTTT.

This clonotype was detected many times. The CDR3 nucleotides read TGTGCCAGCAGCCAACAAACCTCCGGAGATACGCAGTATTTT. It specifies CASSQQTSGDTQYF. V and J are TRBV7-2 and TRBJ2-3; no firm D call. The CDR3 is made up of 14 amino acids. Per the germline V gene, CDR1 is SGHTA and CDR2 is FQGNSA. V gave up 5 bases and J gave up 5 bases, with 14 bases separating them.

The rearrangement links TRBV5-1 to TRBJ1-1; tentative D call: TRBD1 (5 bases). V was trimmed by 5 bases and J by 4 bases, leaving 12 bases between them. The V gene's germline CDR1 is SGHRS and CDR2 YFSETQ. The CDR3 has 13 amino acids. The CDR3: CASRRQISTEAFF. In DNA, the CDR3 is TGCGCCAGCAGACGACAGATTAGCACTGAAGCTTTCTTT.

This clonotype occurred many times. The J gene is TRBJ2-3, the V gene TRBV6-2 or TRBV6-3, with TRBD2 matching 9 bases. The germline gives CDR1 MNHEY, CDR2 SVGEGT. J was trimmed by 1 base and V by 2 bases; bases with no gene match: 13. The CDR3 spans 19 residues. This CDR3 reads CASSYPREAGGFGTDTQYF. In nucleotides, the CDR3 is TGTGCCAGCAGTTACCCCCGTGAAGCGGGAGGTTTCGGCACAGATACGCAGTATTTT.